These 8 T cell receptor beta chains came from one sample sequenced in a study of cytomegalovirus exposure and HLA in healthy donors. The PCR ran on 60 Vbeta and 13 Jbeta primers. Only in-frame clones appear in the TCRdb table, and some are missing; sequencing was by immunoSEQ multiplex PCR. Of about 160,000 clones listed, about 81% are singletons. Sequenced sample: PBMCs. Receptor source: a woman aged 45-65 years in good health and CMV-seropositive.

This chain uses TRBV27 with TRBJ1-1; no definite D call. This CDR3 has 14 amino acids. Trimming removed 3 bases from V and 4 bases from J, with 12 bases in between. Germline values: CDR1 MNHEY, CDR2 SMNVEV (reference sequence). The CDR3, as DNA: TGTGCCAGCAGTTTTTCCACCTTCAGCACTGAAGCTTTCTTT. Translation gives CASSFSTFSTEAFF.

This chain uses TRBV6-5 with TRBJ1-4; D unclear. The length of the CDR3 is 13 residues. Germline CDR1 and CDR2: MNHEY and SVGAGI. V lost 6 bases to trimming and J lost 4 bases, with 9 bases between them. The CDR3 spells CASRTTINEKLFF. The CDR3 region has the DNA TGTGCCAGCAGGACAACGATTAATGAAAAACTGTTTTTT.

This chain uses TRBV27 with TRBJ2-3; the D gene is possibly TRBD2 (5 bases). Germline CDR1 is MNHEY and CDR2 is SMNVEV (reference sequence). The CDR3 is 13 amino acids. Deletions cut 4 bases from V and 7 bases from J, with 12 bases between. This chain's CDR3 is CASSYGESNTQYF. CDR3 nucleotide sequence: TGTGCCAGCAGTTATGGGGAGTCGAATACGCAGTATTTT.

The chain joins TRBV5-6 to TRBJ1-3; D call uncertain. Trimming removed 4 bases at V and 4 bases at J, with 12 bases between. This CDR3 is 14 amino acids long. Per germline, CDR1 SGHDT and CDR2 YYEEEE. The chain's CDR3 is CASSLGPSGNTIYF. CDR3 nucleotides: TGTGCCAGCAGCCTGGGCCCTAGCGGAAACACCATATATTTT.

The rearrangement uses TRBV5-1 and TRBJ1-1; 9 nucleotides line up with TRBD1. This CDR3 is built from 16 residues. With 2 bases clipped from V and 4 bases from J, the junction kept 9 bases outside the gene matches. CDR1 is SGHRS and CDR2 is YFSETQ in the germline V gene. The CDR3 here is CASSLDSGQGGTEAFF. The DNA of the CDR3 is TGCGCCAGCAGCTTAGATTCGGGACAGGGAGGCACTGAAGCTTTCTTT.

This sequence joins TRBV19 and TRBJ2-4; weak D call: TRBD2 (5 bases). The CDR3 is 14 residues long. V was shortened by 1 base and J by 9 bases, with 13 bases between the two germline ends. In germline, CDR1 is LNHDA, CDR2 SQIVND (reference sequence). As DNA, the CDR3 is TGTGCCAGTAGTATAGTTGAGGGCGACGGCATTCAGTACTTC. Encoded protein: CASSIVEGDGIQYF.

This clone was found a few times. The rearrangement links TRBV18 to TRBJ1-2; 7 bases fit TRBD1. The germline V gene has CDR1 KGHSH and CDR2 LQKENI. This CDR3 has 15 amino acids. Unmatched junction bases numbered 4, after V lost 1 base and J lost 2 bases. CDR3: CASSPQETGNYGYTF. CDR3 nucleotides: TGTGCCAGCTCACCACAAGAGACAGGGAACTATGGCTACACCTTC.

CDR3 nucleotide sequence: TGCGCCAGCCGGGGACAGGGGGGACTTAACTATGGCTACACCTTC. It encodes CASRGQGGLNYGYTF. This rearrangement joins TRBV5-1 to TRBJ1-2; 11 nucleotides agree with TRBD1. CDR3 length: 15 amino acids. V was pared by 7 bases and J by 1 base, with 6 bases of the junction left unmatched. Germline assignment: CDR1 SGHRS and CDR2 YFSETQ.